A selection of T cell receptor beta chains follows, all from one sample in a study of blood T cell repertoires in COVID-19. Method: immunoSEQ multiplex PCR; TCRdb's copy keeps in-frame clones and lacks some. This table has some 200,000 clones, 65% to 90% appearing once. Sequenced: peripheral blood. The receptors come from a woman between 65 and 79 years old with COVID-19, enrolled during active disease. Each CDR3 is given with its conserved first and last residue. Fields, in order: V gene, D gene, J gene, clone size, CDR3 DNA, CDR3 protein. The D gene is left open where the match is weak. A clone size is listed for some rows: how often the clone was seen (once, few, many), or a class if it is expanded.

v_gene: TRBV5-6; d_gene: NA; j_gene: TRBJ1-4; abundance: NA; CDR3nt: TGTGCCAGCAGCTTCCTTAGTCCAACCGTTAATGAAAAACTGTTTTTT; CDR3aa: CASSFLSPTVNEKLFF
v_gene: TRBV27; d_gene: TRBD2; j_gene: TRBJ2-7; abundance: NA; CDR3nt: TGTGCCAGCAGTCTAGCGGCGGGCTCGCACGAGCAGTACTTC; CDR3aa: CASSLAAGSHEQYF
v_gene: TRBV29-1; d_gene: NA; j_gene: TRBJ1-6; abundance: NA; CDR3nt: TGCAGCGGGGGCAGGAGCTCCTATAATTCACCCCTCCACTTT; CDR3aa: CSGGRSSYNSPLHF
v_gene: TRBV6-5; d_gene: NA; j_gene: TRBJ1-1; abundance: NA; CDR3nt: TGTGCTGGGGGCACGGGAACTGAAGCTTTCTTT; CDR3aa: CAGGTGTEAFF
v_gene: TRBV28; d_gene: NA; j_gene: TRBJ1-1; abundance: NA; CDR3nt: TGTGCCAGCAGTTTACCCGCAGGGTTGAACACTGAAGCTTTCTTT; CDR3aa: CASSLPAGLNTEAFF
v_gene: TRBV27; d_gene: NA; j_gene: TRBJ1-4; abundance: few; CDR3nt: TGTGCCAGCAGTCCCAGGGCAACTAATGAAAAACTGTTTTTT; CDR3aa: CASSPRATNEKLFF
v_gene: TRBV28; d_gene: TRBD1; j_gene: TRBJ1-6; abundance: NA; CDR3nt: TGTGCCAGCAGTGGACAGGTTCCTTATAATTCACCCCTCCACTTT; CDR3aa: CASSGQVPYNSPLHF
v_gene: TRBV19; d_gene: TRBD1; j_gene: TRBJ2-1; abundance: once; CDR3nt: TGTGCCAGTACCCCTACAGGGGGAAGTATTCGAAATGAGCAGTTCTTC; CDR3aa: CASTPTGGSIRNEQFF
v_gene: TRBV2; d_gene: TRBD1; j_gene: TRBJ1-3; abundance: NA; CDR3nt: TGTGCCAGCAGGGAGGGGACAGGAACGGGAAACACCATATATTTT; CDR3aa: CASREGTGTGNTIYF
v_gene: TRBV9; d_gene: TRBD1; j_gene: TRBJ2-5; abundance: NA; CDR3nt: TGTGCCAGCAGCAAGGGACAGGGGTATCAAGAGACCCAGTACTTC; CDR3aa: CASSKGQGYQETQYF
v_gene: TRBV6-4; d_gene: TRBD2; j_gene: TRBJ2-3; abundance: NA; CDR3nt: TGTGCCAGCAGTACCGGGAGGGGAGGAGATACGCAGTATTTT; CDR3aa: CASSTGRGGDTQYF
v_gene: TRBV4-3; d_gene: NA; j_gene: TRBJ1-2; abundance: NA; CDR3nt: TGCGCCAGCAGCCCAAAAGACGGTCTGAGGGGCTACACCTTC; CDR3aa: CASSPKDGLRGYTF
v_gene: TRBV6-5; d_gene: NA; j_gene: TRBJ2-2; abundance: NA; CDR3nt: TGTGCCAGCAGTTTGGACAGACCTAACACCGGGGAGCTGTTTTTT; CDR3aa: CASSLDRPNTGELFF
v_gene: TRBV13; d_gene: TRBD1; j_gene: TRBJ2-2; abundance: few; CDR3nt: TGTGCCAGCAGCTTAGGCCTTCCGGGACAGGGGACCACCGGGGAGCTGTTTTTT; CDR3aa: CASSLGLPGQGTTGELFF
v_gene: TRBV6-1; d_gene: NA; j_gene: TRBJ2-7; abundance: few; CDR3nt: TGTGCCAGCAGTGAAATTAGACAGGGAGGTGAGGAGCAGTACTTC; CDR3aa: CASSEIRQGGEEQYF
v_gene: TRBV11-3; d_gene: NA; j_gene: TRBJ2-5; abundance: NA; CDR3nt: TGTGCCAGCAGCTCCGGACAGTCAGGGGAGACCCAGTACTTC; CDR3aa: CASSSGQSGETQYF
v_gene: TRBV7-9; d_gene: NA; j_gene: TRBJ2-2; abundance: few; CDR3nt: TGTGCCAGCAGCTCCGTTCCTGGGTTGGGAGCGGAGGCCACCGGGGAGCTGTTTTTT; CDR3aa: CASSSVPGLGAEATGELFF
v_gene: TRBV29-1; d_gene: TRBD2; j_gene: TRBJ2-2; abundance: NA; CDR3nt: TGCAGCGTTGAAAGAGCGGGAGGGACCGGGGAGCTGTTTTTT; CDR3aa: CSVERAGGTGELFF
v_gene: TRBV11-1; d_gene: NA; j_gene: TRBJ2-1; abundance: NA; CDR3nt: TGTGCCAGCAGCTTACAAGAAGGGTCGGGGTATGAGCAGTTCTTC; CDR3aa: CASSLQEGSGYEQFF
v_gene: TRBV7-9; d_gene: TRBD1; j_gene: TRBJ1-4; abundance: NA; CDR3nt: TGTGCCAGCACCGGACAGGGGGCAACTAATGAAAAACTGTTTTTT; CDR3aa: CASTGQGATNEKLFF
v_gene: TRBV18; d_gene: NA; j_gene: TRBJ1-1; abundance: NA; CDR3nt: TGTGCCAGCTCAGGACAAGACACTGAAGCTTTCTTT; CDR3aa: CASSGQDTEAFF
v_gene: TRBV24-1; d_gene: TRBD2; j_gene: TRBJ2-1; abundance: NA; CDR3nt: TGTGCCACCAGTGACTCCAGTAGCGGGGTCTCCTACAATGAGCAGTTCTTC; CDR3aa: CATSDSSSGVSYNEQFF
v_gene: TRBV19; d_gene: NA; j_gene: TRBJ1-1; abundance: NA; CDR3nt: TGTGCCAGTAGTAAAGGACAGCCAGGGAACACTGAAGCTTTCTTT; CDR3aa: CASSKGQPGNTEAFF
v_gene: TRBV11-2; d_gene: TRBD1; j_gene: TRBJ2-1; abundance: NA; CDR3nt: TGTGCCAGCAGCCTACAAAGGACAGGGAATGAGCAGTTCTTC; CDR3aa: CASSLQRTGNEQFF
v_gene: TRBV18; d_gene: NA; j_gene: TRBJ1-5; abundance: NA; CDR3nt: TGTGCCAGCTCACGCGGGGAGGGCAATCAGCCCCAGCATTTT; CDR3aa: CASSRGEGNQPQHF